Listed here is a single T cell receptor (beta chain). Deletions cut 5 bases from V and 9 bases from J, with 14 bases between. Germline V lookup: CDR1 SGHTA, CDR2 FQGNSA. The CDR3 covers 13 residues. This specimen comes from a study of T-cell reconstitution after alpha-beta-depleted transplantation in children. Using unique molecular identifiers, the investigators prepared the TCRbeta library. One entry per CDR3 protein, called by TCRdb with MiXCR from the PCR reads. The sample carries about 610,000 distinct CDR3 sequences, roughly a tenth recorded once. This chain links TRBV7-2 with TRBJ2-1; a possible D gene is TRBD1 (6 bases). Sequencing was performed on PBMCs from the stem cell graft donor, taken from the stem cell graft. The TCR was taken from a human donor who donated a stem cell graft to a child with acute myeloid leukemia. This CDR3 reads CASSQQGVGEQFF. The CDR3 nucleotides are TGTGCCAGCAGCCAACAGGGCGTGGGTGAGCAGTTCTTC.